This passage covers 32 T cell receptor beta chains from one sample sequenced in a study of T cell changes during pregnancy in multiple sclerosis. The assay was immunoSEQ multiplex PCR, and TCRdb's table has in-frame clones only and misses some. The sample has tens of thousands of clones; 92% are singletons. The sample consisted of peripheral blood, taken in the second trimester of pregnancy. The source is a female donor in good health, enrolled as a control in a pregnancy study.

The chain employs TRBV7-9 and TRBJ2-3; D gene ambiguous. V lost 3 bases and J 2 bases, leaving 9 bases between the germline ends. CDR3 length: 14 residues. CDR1 is SEHNR and CDR2 is FQNEAQ in the germline V gene (reference sequence). The CDR3 nucleotides read TGTGCCAGCAGCTTTAGTGTCTTCACAGATACGCAGTATTTT. This encodes CASSFSVFTDTQYF.

J is TRBJ2-1 and V is TRBV5-1; D is perhaps TRBD2 (6 bases). This CDR3 region has 15 residues. CDR1 SGHRS and CDR2 YFSETQ come from the germline V gene. The V gene lost 4 bases and the J gene lost 7 bases, with 18 bases spanning the gap. CDR3 protein: CASSLGWAGRNEQFF. CDR3 coding DNA: TGCGCCAGCAGCCTAGGGTGGGCCGGGAGAAATGAGCAGTTCTTC.

V and J are TRBV30 and TRBJ1-1, with no clear D. The germline V gene has CDR1 GTSNPN and CDR2 SVGIG (reference sequence). The CDR3 extends over 13 amino acids. V dropped 2 bases and J dropped 8 bases, with 15 bases sitting between them. The DNA for the CDR3 is TGTGCCTGGAGTCCCTCGCGACACTTAGAAGCTTTCTTT. It encodes CAWSPSRHLEAFF.

This clone was observed a single time. V usage is TRBV4-1 and J usage is TRBJ2-2; maybe TRBD1 (5 bases). V was pared by 2 bases and J by 2 bases, with 18 bases between. The CDR3 has 18 residues. Germline CDR1 reads MGHRA; CDR2 reads YSYEKL. CDR3 DNA: TGCGCCAGCAGCCAACCCCAAGGTCAGGGCAGTAACACCGGGGAGCTGTTTTTT. Protein product: CASSQPQGQGSNTGELFF.

V usage is TRBV12-2 and J usage is TRBJ1-4. TRBV12-2 is described as a pseudogene. The CDR3 consists of 16 residues. In DNA, the CDR3 is TGTGCAAGTCGCCCTAGCGGTCTCAAAAGGAGGGAAAAACTGTTTTTT. It specifies CASRPSGLKRREKLFF.

V gene TRBV19 combines with J gene TRBJ1-1; the D gene is possibly TRBD1 (5 bases). The CDR3 runs 15 residues. Germline-derived CDR1 and CDR2 are LNHDA and SQIVND (reference sequence). V was shortened by 5 bases and J by 2 bases, with 15 bases between the two germline ends. The CDR3 spells CASSRETVFNTEAFF. The CDR3 DNA reads as TGTGCCAGTAGTCGTGAGACAGTTTTTAACACTGAAGCTTTCTTT.

In its sample, this clone was seen once. The chain combines TRBV6-5 with TRBJ2-5, with D perhaps TRBD2 (6 bases). The V end was cut by 5 bases, the J end by 5 bases, with 6 bases between. The V gene's germline CDR1 is MNHEY and CDR2 SVGAGI. The CDR3 extends over 11 amino acids. The CDR3 here is CASSRGETQYF. Here the CDR3 DNA reads TGTGCCAGCAGTCGGGGGGAGACCCAGTACTTC.

As concerns this clone: One end of the junction does not line up with germline, which may come from a read error. The chain has TRBV7-7 and TRBJ2-5; the D gene is possibly TRBD2 (5 bases). CDR1 SSHAT and CDR2 FNYEAQ come from the germline V gene (reference sequence). The CDR3 runs to 13 residues. DNA for the CDR3: TGTGCTAGCAGCCCGGTGAGGGCGGAGACCCAGTACTTC. Its translation: CASSPVRAETQYF.

The chain couples TRBV5-1 to TRBJ2-5; D not resolved. CDR1 SGHRS and CDR2 YFSETQ come from the germline V gene. The CDR3 covers 12 residues. The germline V and J ends were trimmed by 2 bases and 9 bases, with 11 bases remaining between them. CDR3 DNA: TGCGCCAGCAGCTTATTCCCCCCAGCCCAGTACTTC. Amino acid sequence: CASSLFPPAQYF. Full variable domain (remainder filled in from reference TRBV5-1 and TRBJ2-5): KAGVTQTPRYLIKTRGQQVTLSCSPISGHRSVSWYQQTPGQGLQFLFEYFSETQRNKGNFPGRFSGRQFSNSRSEMNVSTLELGDSALYLCASSLFPPAQYFGPGTRLLVL.

CDR3 in amino acids: CASTPSGGIGTDTQYF. The CDR3 nucleotides are TGCGCCAGCACCCCAAGCGGGGGTATTGGCACAGATACGCAGTATTTT. This rearrangement joins TRBV5-1 to TRBJ2-3, with TRBD2 matching over 8 bases. The CDR3 extends over 16 amino acids. The germline CDR1 and CDR2 sequences are SGHRS and YFSETQ. V shed 6 bases and J 1 base; nucleotides not matched to a gene: 10.

CDR3 sequence: CASSETSGGADTQYF. CDR3 sequence (DNA): TGTGCCAGCAGTGAGACTAGCGGGGGGGCAGATACGCAGTATTTT. This chain connects TRBV6-4 to TRBJ2-3; TRBD2 matches at 14 bases. V shed 3 bases, J shed 4 bases, and the junction held 0 bases outside the gene matches. The CDR3 extends over 15 amino acids. Germline V lookup: CDR1 MRHNA, CDR2 SNTAGT.

The chain is built from TRBV5-6 and TRBJ1-5; no definite D call. Germline CDR1 is SGHDT and CDR2 is YYEEEE. The CDR3 extends over 11 amino acids. V was cut by 7 bases and J by 7 bases, with 9 bases left in between. The CDR3 DNA follows: TGTGCCAGCGGTCTATGGCAGCCCCAGCATTTT. Residues: CASGLWQPQHF.

The chain links TRBV4-3 to TRBJ2-3, with 7 bases lining up with TRBD2. V was clipped by 4 bases and J by 0 bases; unmatched bases: 1. CDR1 LGHNA and CDR2 YSLEER come from the germline V gene. This CDR3 has 14 residues. The CDR3 DNA reads TGCGCCAGCAGCCCGGGACTAAGCACAGATACGCAGTATTTT. Its translation is CASSPGLSTDTQYF.

This chain joins TRBV14 and TRBJ2-2; D perhaps matches TRBD1 (5 bases). Germline lookup yields CDR1 SGHDN and CDR2 FVKESK. V was clipped by 2 bases and J by 8 bases, with 15 bases between them. The CDR3 contains 15 residues. CDR3 nucleotides: TGTGCCAGCAGCCAACAACAGGCTAAAAGTGGGGAGCTGTTTTTT. This sequence encodes CASSQQQAKSGELFF.

The chain employs TRBV4-1 and TRBJ2-1; 15 bases match TRBD2. CDR1 MGHRA and CDR2 YSYEKL come from the germline V gene. V lost 4 bases, J lost 10 bases, and 11 bases stayed unmatched. This CDR3 spans 17 amino acids. CDR3 residues: CASSLAGLAGGAREQFF. In DNA form, the CDR3 reads TGCGCCAGCAGCCTAGCCGGACTAGCGGGGGGGGCCAGGGAGCAGTTCTTC.

V usage is TRBV7-8 and J usage is TRBJ2-7; 10 positions match TRBD1. In germline, CDR1 is SGHVS, CDR2 FQNEAQ. Trimming at V came to 5 bases and at J to 3 bases, leaving 4 bases not matched to a gene. This CDR3 spans 14 amino acids. CDR3: CASSRRDRGYEQYF. The CDR3 region has the DNA TGTGCCAGCAGCCGCCGGGACAGGGGCTACGAGCAGTACTTC.

The V gene is TRBV29-1, the J gene TRBJ2-3, with D maybe TRBD1 (5 bases). Germline CDR1 SQVTM, CDR2 ANQGSEA. The ends were cut back, 0 bases at V and 0 bases at J, with 7 bases in the middle. The CDR3 covers 14 residues. The CDR3 sequence: CSVEEGRSTDTQYF. DNA for the CDR3: TGCAGCGTTGAAGAGGGGCGTAGCACAGATACGCAGTATTTT.

This sequence joins TRBV10-3 and TRBJ2-3; 14 bases are a match to TRBD2. Germline V gene lookup returns CDR1 ENHRY and CDR2 SYGVKD. CDR3 size: 17 residues. V shed 6 bases and J 1 base; nucleotides not matched to a gene: 6. This CDR3 is CAIRNLGLAGGTDTQYF. In nucleotides, the CDR3 is TGTGCCATCAGGAACCTGGGACTAGCGGGGGGCACAGATACGCAGTATTTT.

This chain joins TRBV7-9 and TRBJ1-3, with D unresolved. Germline V gives CDR1 SEHNR, CDR2 FQNEAQ (reference sequence). V was shortened by 5 bases and J by 0 bases, with 2 bases between the two germline ends. The CDR3 has 12 residues. Written as DNA, the CDR3 is TGTGCCAGCAGCCACTCTGGAAACACCATATATTTT. This gives the protein CASSHSGNTIYF.

This chain joins TRBV11-3 and TRBJ2-7; no reliable D call. V was shortened by 2 bases and J by 1 base, with 6 bases between the two germline ends. Germline V gene data show CDR1 as SGHNT and CDR2 as YENEEA. The CDR3 extends over 13 amino acids. The CDR3 DNA reads as TGTGCCAGCAGCTTATCCGTGTCCTACGAGCAGTACTTC. Translating it yields CASSLSVSYEQYF. The entire variable domain, with the rest obtained from reference TRBV11-3 and TRBJ2-7, is as follows: EAGVVQSPRYKIIEKKQPVAFWCNPISGHNTLYWYLQNLGQGPELLIRYENEEAVDDSQLPKDRFSAERLKGVDSTLKIQPAELGDSAVYLCASSLSVSYEQYFGPGTRLTVT.

This chain uses TRBV6-4 with TRBJ1-2; D is unresolved. Trimming took 4 bases from V and 0 from J, leaving 12 bases between them. This CDR3 region has 15 residues. CDR1 and CDR2 from the germline V gene are MRHNA and SNTAGT. For the CDR3, the DNA is TGTGCCAGCAGTGTCTCCTACGGTTCTAACTATGGCTACACCTTC. It yields the protein CASSVSYGSNYGYTF.

The chain links TRBV28 to TRBJ2-3; D is possibly TRBD2 (5 bases). Germline V gene lookup returns CDR1 MDHEN and CDR2 SYDVKM. Trimming cost V 2 bases and J 6 bases, with 15 bases left between them. This CDR3 is 15 amino acids long. The chain's CDR3 is CASSLGGPLGDTQYF. The CDR3 bases are TGTGCCAGCAGTTTAGGCGGGCCCCTCGGGGATACGCAGTATTTT.

The chain couples TRBV18 to TRBJ2-5; tentative D call: TRBD1 (6 bases). Trimming took 4 bases from V and 3 from J, leaving 6 bases between them. The CDR3 spans 12 residues. Germline loops: CDR1 KGHSH, CDR2 LQKENI. CDR3 DNA: TGTGCCAGCTCACGGGACAAAGAGACCCAGTACTTC. Its translation is CASSRDKETQYF.

The chain recombines TRBV5-6 with TRBJ2-7, with D maybe TRBD1 (6 bases). CDR1 is SGHDT and CDR2 is YYEEEE in the germline V gene. The CDR3 totals 19 residues. V was cut by 2 bases and J by 1 base, with 25 bases left in between. CDR3 sequence reads: CASSFWGPTGSVISYEQYF. CDR3 sequence (DNA): TGTGCCAGCAGCTTTTGGGGGCCGACGGGGAGCGTAATATCCTACGAGCAGTACTTC.

The V call is TRBV30, the J call TRBJ1-1, with D uncertain. Germline CDR1 is GTSNPN and CDR2 is SVGIG (reference sequence). V was cut by 1 base and J by 1 base, with 7 bases left in between. The CDR3 totals 13 residues. CDR3 DNA sequence: TGTGCCTGGAGTGGTTTGAGGAACACTGAAGCTTTCTTT. Translating gives CAWSGLRNTEAFF.

The chain couples TRBV7-9 to TRBJ1-2; D perhaps matches TRBD1 (6 bases). The CDR3 totals 14 residues. CDR1 is SEHNR, CDR2 FQNEAQ, per germline (reference sequence). V gave up 1 base and J gave up 8 bases, with 14 bases separating them. CDR3 protein: CASSLEAQGTGYTF. In DNA form, the CDR3 reads TGTGCCAGCAGCTTAGAGGCGCAGGGGACCGGCTACACCTTC.

This clone was counted only a few times. The gene calls are TRBV5-1 and TRBJ2-7; TRBD2 aligns across 7 bases. V lost 0 bases and J lost 5; bases outside the gene matches: 20. This CDR3 has 19 residues. CDR1 is SGHRS and CDR2 is YFSETQ in the germline V gene. The CDR3 protein is CASSLVASGTDPTPHEQYF. The CDR3, as DNA: TGCGCCAGCAGCTTGGTAGCCAGCGGGACCGACCCCACCCCCCACGAGCAGTACTTC.

CDR3 sequence reads: CASSQEPSNYGTQYF. CDR3 coding DNA: TGCGCCAGCAGCCAAGAACCCAGCAACTATGGGACCCAGTACTTC. The V and J genes are TRBV4-1 and TRBJ2-5; D uncertain. Germline CDR1 and CDR2: MGHRA and YSYEKL. Trimming pared 0 bases from V and 7 bases from J, leaving 15 bases between. The CDR3 contains 15 residues.

The chain combines TRBV11-2 with TRBJ2-7; 10 nucleotides agree with TRBD2. CDR3 length: 17 amino acids. CDR1 and CDR2 from the germline V gene are SGHAT and FQNNGV. V shed 2 bases and J 2 bases; nucleotides not matched to a gene: 9. CDR3 nucleotide sequence: TGTGCCAGCAGCTTATCGAGCGGGGGGGAAAAGACCTACGAGCAGTACTTC. It translates to CASSLSSGGEKTYEQYF.

The gene calls are TRBV5-1 and TRBJ2-7; possibly TRBD2 for D (5 bases). This CDR3 has 15 residues. CDR1 is SGHRS, CDR2 YFSETQ, per germline. The V end lost 1 base, the J end lost 7 bases, and 18 bases lay between the germline ends. CDR3 in DNA: TGCGCCAGCAGCTTGTCGACGGGTGGACTCGGTGAGCAGTACTTC. Its protein is CASSLSTGGLGEQYF.

The chain joins TRBV7-9 to TRBJ2-1; 9 bases are a match to TRBD1. Germline V CDR1 and CDR2: SEHNR, FQNEAQ (reference sequence). The CDR3 consists of 14 residues. Unmatched junction bases numbered 7, after V lost 6 bases and J lost 7 bases. Here the CDR3 reads CASSRRGTGNEQFF. CDR3 coding DNA: TGTGCCAGCAGTCGACGCGGGACAGGGAATGAGCAGTTCTTC.

The J gene is TRBJ2-3, the V gene TRBV2; 13 nucleotides agree with TRBD2. CDR1 is SNHLY and CDR2 is FYNNEI in the germline V gene. The CDR3 extends over 14 amino acids. V lost 8 bases to trimming and J lost 4 bases; unmatched junction nucleotides: 3. CDR3 DNA sequence: TGTGCCAGCCGGACTAGCGGGAGTGCAGATACGCAGTATTTT. This sequence encodes CASRTSGSADTQYF.